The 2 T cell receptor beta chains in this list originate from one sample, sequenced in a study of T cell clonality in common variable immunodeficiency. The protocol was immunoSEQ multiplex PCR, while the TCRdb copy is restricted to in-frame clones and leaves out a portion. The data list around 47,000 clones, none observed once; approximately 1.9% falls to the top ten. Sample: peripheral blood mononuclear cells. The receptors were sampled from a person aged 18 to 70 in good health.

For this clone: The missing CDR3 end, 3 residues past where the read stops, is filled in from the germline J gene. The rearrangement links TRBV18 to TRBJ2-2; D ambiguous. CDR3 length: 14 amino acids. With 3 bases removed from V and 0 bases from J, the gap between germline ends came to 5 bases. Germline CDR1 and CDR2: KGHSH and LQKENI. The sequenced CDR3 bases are TGTGCCAGCTCACCCACGGCGAACACCGGGGAG. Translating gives CASSPTANTGE. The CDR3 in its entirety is CASSPTANTGELFF.

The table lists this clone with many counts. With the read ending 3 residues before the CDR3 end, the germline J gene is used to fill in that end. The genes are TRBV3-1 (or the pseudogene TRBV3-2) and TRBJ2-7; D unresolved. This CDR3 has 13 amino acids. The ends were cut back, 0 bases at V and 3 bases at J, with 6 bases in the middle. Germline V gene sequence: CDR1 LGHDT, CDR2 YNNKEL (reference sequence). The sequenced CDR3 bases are TGTGCCAGCAGCCAAGACCTAAACTACGAG. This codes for CASSQDLNYE. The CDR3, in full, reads CASSQDLNYEQYF.